The source of this TCR beta chain is a study of T-cell reconstitution after alpha-beta-depleted transplantation in children. A note on this clonotype: Antigen: not known.

Study findings and constraints: Reportedly, alpha-beta T cells present about two months post-transplant originated from several hundred expanded clones of graft origin. T-cell numbers and diversity one year post-transplant derived largely from freshly generated T cells. Recipient T cells and thymic progenitors that survived were the source of the high TCRbeta diversity seen at day 60 in some patients.

Preparation of the TCRbeta library was carried out with unique molecular identifiers. From the PCR reads, TCRdb called clonotypes with MiXCR, one entry per CDR3 protein. The sample carries 440,000 or so distinct CDR3 sequences, roughly two fifths recorded once. The CDR3 contains 13 residues. Looked up from germline, CDR1 is DFQATT and CDR2 is SNEGSKA (reference sequence). This chain uses TRBV20-1 with TRBJ1-5, with D unclear. The J call may not be correct, given that the DNA end is closer to TRBJ2-3. Specimen: PBMCs, collected before TCRalphabeta/CD19-depleted stem cell transplant. The source of this sequence is a girl aged 2 to 10 with aplastic anemia, due to receive a stem cell transplant. In nucleotides, the CDR3 is TGCAGTGCTAGTGATCCTGGCAATCAGCCCCAGTATTTT. It specifies CSASDPGNQPQYF.